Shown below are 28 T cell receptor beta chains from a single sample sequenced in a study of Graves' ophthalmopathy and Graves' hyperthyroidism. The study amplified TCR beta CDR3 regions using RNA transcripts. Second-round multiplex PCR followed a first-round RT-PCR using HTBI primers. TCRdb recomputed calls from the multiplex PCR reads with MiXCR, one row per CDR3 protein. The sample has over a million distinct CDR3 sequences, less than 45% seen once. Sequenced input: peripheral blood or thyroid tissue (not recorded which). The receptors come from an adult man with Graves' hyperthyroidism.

CDR3 nucleotides: TGCAGTGCTCATCCCGGGGCGCGGGAGCAGTACTTC. Its protein is CSAHPGAREQYF. This chain connects TRBV20-1 to TRBJ2-7; D is perhaps TRBD1 or TRBD2 (5 bases each). The CDR3 is 12 residues long. The germline V and J ends were trimmed by 5 bases and 7 bases, with 15 bases remaining between them. Looked up from germline, CDR1 is DFQATT and CDR2 is SNEGSKA (reference sequence).

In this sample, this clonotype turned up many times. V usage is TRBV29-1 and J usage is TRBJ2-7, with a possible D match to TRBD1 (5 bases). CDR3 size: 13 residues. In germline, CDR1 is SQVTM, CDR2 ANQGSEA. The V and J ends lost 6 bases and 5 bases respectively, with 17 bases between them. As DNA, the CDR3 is TGCAGCGTCGCACCGACAGTTCGGGACGAGCAGTACTTC. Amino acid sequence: CSVAPTVRDEQYF.

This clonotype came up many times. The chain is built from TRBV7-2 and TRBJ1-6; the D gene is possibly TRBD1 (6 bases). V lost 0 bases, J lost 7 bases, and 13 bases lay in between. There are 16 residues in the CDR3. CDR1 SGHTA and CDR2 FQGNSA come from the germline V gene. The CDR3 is CASSLAFGQRNSPLHF. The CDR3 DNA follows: TGTGCCAGCAGCTTAGCGTTTGGACAGCGGAATTCACCCCTCCACTTT. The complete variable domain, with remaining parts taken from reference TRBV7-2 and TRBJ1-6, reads GAGVSQSPSNKVTEKGKDVELRCDPISGHTALYWYRQSLGQGLEFLIYFQGNSAPDKSGLPSDRFSAERTGGSVSTLTIQRTQQEDSAVYLCASSLAFGQRNSPLHFGNGTRLTVT.

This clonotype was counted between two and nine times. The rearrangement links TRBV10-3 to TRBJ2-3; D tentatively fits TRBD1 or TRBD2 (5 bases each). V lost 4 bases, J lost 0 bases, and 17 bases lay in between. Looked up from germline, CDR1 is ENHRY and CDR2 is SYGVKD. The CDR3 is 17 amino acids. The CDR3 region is CAISAPGAATSTDTQYF. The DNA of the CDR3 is TGTGCCATCAGTGCGCCCGGGGCAGCGACTAGCACAGATACGCAGTATTTT.

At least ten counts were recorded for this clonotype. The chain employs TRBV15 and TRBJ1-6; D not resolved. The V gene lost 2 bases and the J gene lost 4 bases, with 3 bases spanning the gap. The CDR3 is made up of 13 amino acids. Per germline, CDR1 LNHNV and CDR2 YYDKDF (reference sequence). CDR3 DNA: TGTGCCACCAGCAGAAGGTATAATTCACCCCTCCACTTT. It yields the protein CATSRRYNSPLHF.

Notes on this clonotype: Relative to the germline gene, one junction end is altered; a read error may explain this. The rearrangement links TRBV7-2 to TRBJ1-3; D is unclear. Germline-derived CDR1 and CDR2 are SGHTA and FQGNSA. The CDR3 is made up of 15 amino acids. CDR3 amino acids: CATSSEGSSGNTIYF. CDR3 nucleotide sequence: TGTGCCACCAGCAGTGAAGGCTCCTCTGGAAACACCATATATTTT. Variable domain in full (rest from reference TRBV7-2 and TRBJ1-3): GAGVSQSPSNKVTEKGKDVELRCDPISGHTALYWYRQSLGQGLEFLIYFQGNSAPDKSGLPSDRFSAERTGGSVSTLTIQRTQQEDSAVYLCATSSEGSSGNTIYFGEGSWLTVV.

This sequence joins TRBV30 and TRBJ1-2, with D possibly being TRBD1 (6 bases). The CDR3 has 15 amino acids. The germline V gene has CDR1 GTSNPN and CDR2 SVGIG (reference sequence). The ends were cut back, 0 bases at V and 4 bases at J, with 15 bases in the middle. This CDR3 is CAWSVRQALTYGYTF. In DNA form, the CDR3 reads TGTGCCTGGAGTGTACGACAGGCCTTGACCTATGGCTACACCTTC.

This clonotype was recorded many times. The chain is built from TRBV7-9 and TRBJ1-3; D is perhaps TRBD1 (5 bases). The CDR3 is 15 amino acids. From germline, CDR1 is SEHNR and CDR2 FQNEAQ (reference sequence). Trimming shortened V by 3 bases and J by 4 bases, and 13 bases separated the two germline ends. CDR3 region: CASSFLQGMGNTIYF. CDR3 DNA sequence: TGTGCCAGCAGCTTTCTCCAGGGAATGGGAAACACCATATATTTT.

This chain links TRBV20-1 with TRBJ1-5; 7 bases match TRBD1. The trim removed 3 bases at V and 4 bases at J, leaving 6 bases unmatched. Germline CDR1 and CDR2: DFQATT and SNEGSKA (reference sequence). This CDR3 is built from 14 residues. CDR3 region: CSARGTVGNQPQHF. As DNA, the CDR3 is TGCAGTGCTAGGGGGACAGTTGGTAATCAGCCCCAGCATTTT.

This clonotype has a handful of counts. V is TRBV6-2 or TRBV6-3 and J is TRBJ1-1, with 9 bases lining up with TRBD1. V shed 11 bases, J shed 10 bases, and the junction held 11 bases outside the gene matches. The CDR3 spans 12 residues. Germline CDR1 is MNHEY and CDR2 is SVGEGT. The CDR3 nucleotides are TGTGCCGCCGACCCTGGGACAGGGCGAGCTTTCTTT. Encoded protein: CAADPGTGRAFF.

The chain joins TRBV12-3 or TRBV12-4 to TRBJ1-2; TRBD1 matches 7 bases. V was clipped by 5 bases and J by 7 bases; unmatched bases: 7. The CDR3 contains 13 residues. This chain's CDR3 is CASSSTGAVGYTF. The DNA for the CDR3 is TGTGCCAGCAGTAGTACAGGGGCGGTTGGCTACACCTTC.

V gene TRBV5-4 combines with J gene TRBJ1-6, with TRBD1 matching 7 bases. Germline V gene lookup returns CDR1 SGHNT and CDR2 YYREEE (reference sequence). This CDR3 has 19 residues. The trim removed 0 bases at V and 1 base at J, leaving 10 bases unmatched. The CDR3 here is CASSLDRGIGRSYNSPLHF. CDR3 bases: TGTGCCAGCAGCTTGGACAGGGGAATAGGAAGGTCCTATAATTCACCCCTCCACTTT.

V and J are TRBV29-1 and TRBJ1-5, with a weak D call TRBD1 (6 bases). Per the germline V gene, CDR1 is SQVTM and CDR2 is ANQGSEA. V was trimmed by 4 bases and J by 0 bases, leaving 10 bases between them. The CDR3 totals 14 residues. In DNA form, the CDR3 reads TGCAGCGTTGGAGGGGGACGTAGCAATCAGCCCCAGCATTTT. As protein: CSVGGGRSNQPQHF.

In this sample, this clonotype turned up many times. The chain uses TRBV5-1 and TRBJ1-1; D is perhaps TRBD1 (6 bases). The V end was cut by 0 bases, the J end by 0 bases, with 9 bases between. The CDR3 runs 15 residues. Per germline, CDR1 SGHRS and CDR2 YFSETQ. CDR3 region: CASSLEGGMNTEAFF. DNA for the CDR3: TGCGCCAGCAGCTTGGAAGGGGGAATGAACACTGAAGCTTTCTTT.

This CDR3 is CASSFPRGAPRSTEAFF. Written as DNA, the CDR3 is TGTGCCAGCAGCTTCCCCAGGGGAGCGCCGCGGAGCACTGAAGCTTTCTTT. The genes are TRBV7-2 and TRBJ1-1, with a weak D call TRBD1 (6 bases). In germline, CDR1 is SGHTA, CDR2 FQGNSA. The V gene lost 3 bases and the J gene lost 4 bases, with 21 bases spanning the gap. The CDR3 spans 17 residues.

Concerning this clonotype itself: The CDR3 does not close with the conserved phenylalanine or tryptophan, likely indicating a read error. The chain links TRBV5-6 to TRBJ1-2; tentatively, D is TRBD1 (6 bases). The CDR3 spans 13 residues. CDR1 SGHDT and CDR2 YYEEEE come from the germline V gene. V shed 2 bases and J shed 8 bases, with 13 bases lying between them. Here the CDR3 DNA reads TGTGCCAGCAGCTTCCACAGGGTTGAAGGCTACACCCTC. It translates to CASSFHRVEGYTL.

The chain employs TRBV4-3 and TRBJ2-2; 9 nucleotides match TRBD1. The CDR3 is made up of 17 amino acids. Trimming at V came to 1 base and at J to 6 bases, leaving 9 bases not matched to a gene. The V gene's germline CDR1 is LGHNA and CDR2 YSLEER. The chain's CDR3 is CASSQGSGQGIAGELFF. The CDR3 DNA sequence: TGCGCCAGCAGCCAAGGCTCCGGACAGGGGATTGCCGGGGAGCTGTTTTTT.

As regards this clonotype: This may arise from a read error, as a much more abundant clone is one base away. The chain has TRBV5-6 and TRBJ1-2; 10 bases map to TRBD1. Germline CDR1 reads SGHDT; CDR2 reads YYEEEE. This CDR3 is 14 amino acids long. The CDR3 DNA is TGTGCCAGCAGCAGGGACAGGGGATTAGTTGGCCACACCTTC. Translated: CASSRDRGLVGHTF.

CDR3 residues: CSARDRGLSYNSPLHF. The DNA for the CDR3 is TGCAGTGCTAGAGATAGGGGGCTGTCCTATAATTCACCCCTCCACTTT. The J gene is TRBJ1-6, the V gene TRBV20-1; TRBD1 aligns across 7 bases. Trimming took 0 bases from V and 1 from J; bases not matched to a gene: 3. Germline CDR1 reads DFQATT; CDR2 reads SNEGSKA (reference sequence). The length of the CDR3 is 16 residues.

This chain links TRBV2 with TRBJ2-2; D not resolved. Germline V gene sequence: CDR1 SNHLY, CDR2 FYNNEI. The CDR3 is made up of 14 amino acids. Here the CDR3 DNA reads TGTGCTAGGCCTCCTGTCGGGAACACCGGGGAGCTGTTTTTT. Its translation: CARPPVGNTGELFF.

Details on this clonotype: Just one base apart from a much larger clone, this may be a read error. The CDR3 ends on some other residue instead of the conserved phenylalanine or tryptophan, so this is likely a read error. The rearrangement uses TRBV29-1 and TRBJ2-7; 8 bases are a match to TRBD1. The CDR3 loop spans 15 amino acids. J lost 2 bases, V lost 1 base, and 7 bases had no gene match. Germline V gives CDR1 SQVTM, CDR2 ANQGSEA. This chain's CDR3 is CSVEGGTGPTYEQYL. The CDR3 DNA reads TGCAGCGTTGAAGGTGGGACAGGTCCAACCTACGAGCAGTACCTC.

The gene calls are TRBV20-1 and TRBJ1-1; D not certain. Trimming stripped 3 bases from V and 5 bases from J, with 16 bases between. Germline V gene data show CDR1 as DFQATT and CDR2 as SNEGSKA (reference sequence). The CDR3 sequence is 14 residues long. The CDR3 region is CSARFGILGTEAFF. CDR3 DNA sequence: TGCAGTGCTAGGTTTGGGATTCTAGGGACTGAAGCTTTCTTT.

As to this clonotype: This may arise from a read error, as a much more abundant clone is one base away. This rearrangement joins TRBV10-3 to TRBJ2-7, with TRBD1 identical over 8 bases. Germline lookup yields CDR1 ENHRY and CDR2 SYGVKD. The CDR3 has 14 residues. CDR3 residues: CTIGPRTGPNEQYF. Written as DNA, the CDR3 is TGTACCATAGGCCCCCGGACAGGGCCTAACGAGCAGTACTTC.

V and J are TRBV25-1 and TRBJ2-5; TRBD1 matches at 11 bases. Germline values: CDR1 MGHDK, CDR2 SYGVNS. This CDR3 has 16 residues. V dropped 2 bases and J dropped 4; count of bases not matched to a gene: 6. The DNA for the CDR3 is TGTGCCAGCAGTGAAGATTGGACAGGGGGCCCAGAGACCCAGTACTTC. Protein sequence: CASSEDWTGGPETQYF.

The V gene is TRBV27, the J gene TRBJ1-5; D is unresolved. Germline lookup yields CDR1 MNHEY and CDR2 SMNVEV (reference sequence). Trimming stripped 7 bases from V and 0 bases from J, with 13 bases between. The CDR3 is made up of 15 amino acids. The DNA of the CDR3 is TGTGCCAGCATGGGCACCCGAAATAGCAATCAGCCCCAGCATTTT. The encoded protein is CASMGTRNSNQPQHF.

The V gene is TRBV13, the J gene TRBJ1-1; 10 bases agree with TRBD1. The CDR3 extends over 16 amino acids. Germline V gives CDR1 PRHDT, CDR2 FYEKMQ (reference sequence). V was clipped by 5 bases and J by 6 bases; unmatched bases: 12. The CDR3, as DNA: TGTGCCAGCAGCCCAGTCCCGGGACAGGGGCTGGCTGAAGCTTTCTTT. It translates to CASSPVPGQGLAEAFF.

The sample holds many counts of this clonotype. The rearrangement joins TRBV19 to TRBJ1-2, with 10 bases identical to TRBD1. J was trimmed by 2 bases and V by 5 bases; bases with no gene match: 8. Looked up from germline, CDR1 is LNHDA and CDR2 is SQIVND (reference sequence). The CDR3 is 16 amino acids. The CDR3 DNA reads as TGTGCCAGTAGTTCGTACCGGGACAGGGGCAACTATGGCTACACCTTC. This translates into CASSSYRDRGNYGYTF.

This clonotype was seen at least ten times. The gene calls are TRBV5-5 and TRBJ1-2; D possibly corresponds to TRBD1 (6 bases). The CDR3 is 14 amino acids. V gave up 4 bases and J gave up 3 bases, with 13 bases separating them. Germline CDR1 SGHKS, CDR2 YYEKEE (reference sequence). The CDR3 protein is CASSHYRVDYGYTF. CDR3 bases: TGTGCCAGCAGCCATTACAGGGTCGACTATGGCTACACCTTC.